This is a list of T cell receptor beta chains from one sample in a study of T cell responses to AZD1222 COVID-19 vaccine. Data came from immunoSEQ multiplex PCR; TCRdb stores just in-frame clones and leaves some out. The sample has approximately 79,000 clones; 83% are singletons. The sequencing used peripheral blood, collected 28 days after the second AZD1222 dose. The receptors here all came from an adult who received the AZD1222 COVID-19 vaccine. Both conserved end residues are part of each CDR3. The order of the fields is J gene, V gene, D gene, clone size, CDR3 length, CDR3 DNA, CDR3 protein. A D gene is named only where the DNA matches it firmly. Clone size is stated in some rows and not others, as once, few, many or a class when expanded.

TRBJ2-7 | TRBV7-2 | TRBD2 | . | 14 | TGTGCCAGCAGCCAACTGGGAGGGACCTACGAGCAGTACTTC | CASSQLGGTYEQYF
TRBJ2-1 | TRBV4-3 | . | . | 14 | TGCGCCAGCAGCCAAGAATGGGGGAGCAATGAGCAGTTCTTC | CASSQEWGSNEQFF
TRBJ1-6 | TRBV7-3 | . | . | 15 | TGTGCCAGCAGCACGGGCGGGACCGCCAATTCACCCCTCCACTTT | CASSTGGTANSPLHF
TRBJ2-1 | TRBV6-5 | . | . | 15 | TGTGCCAGCAGTTACTCGGGGAGCTCCTACAATGAGCAGTTCTTC | CASSYSGSSYNEQFF
TRBJ1-2 | TRBV9 | TRBD1 | . | 14 | TGTGCCAGCAGCCCGGGACAGGGCCTCTATGGCTACACCTTC | CASSPGQGLYGYTF
TRBJ2-7 | TRBV28 | . | . | 17 | TGTGCCAGCAGTTTATTACTGGGAACCAAGAGCTCCTACGAGCAGTACTTC | CASSLLLGTKSSYEQYF
TRBJ1-2 | TRBV4-2 | . | . | 15 | TGTGCCAGCAGCCACCTCCCGGCGGCAAACTATGGCTACACCTTC | CASSHLPAANYGYTF
TRBJ1-2 | TRBV28 | TRBD1 | . | 14 | TGTGCCAGCAGTTCACCGACAGGGGCAATGGGCTACACCTTC | CASSSPTGAMGYTF
TRBJ2-2 | TRBV28 | TRBD2 | . | 16 | TGTGCCAGCAGTAGGGCAGGGAGGGCGAACACCGGGGAGCTGTTTTTT | CASSRAGRANTGELFF
TRBJ1-2 | TRBV28 | . | . | 15 | TGTGCCAGCAGTCCCCGGCCTGGGCCTAACTATGGCTACACCTTC | CASSPRPGPNYGYTF
TRBJ2-3 | TRBV7-9 | . | . | 15 | TGTGCCAGCTTCACCCCAAGAAGTACGGAAGATACGCAGTATTTT | CASFTPRSTEDTQYF
TRBJ1-2 | TRBV6-5 | TRBD1 | . | 16 | TGTGCCAGCAGTTACTCATACAGGGGTGCAAACTATGGCTACACCTTC | CASSYSYRGANYGYTF
TRBJ1-1 | TRBV19 | . | . | 13 | TGTGCCAGTAGTCAGGGGCGGGACACTGAAGCTTTCTTT | CASSQGRDTEAFF
TRBJ2-1 | TRBV19 | TRBD2 | . | 14 | TGTGCCAGTAGTATAACTAGCGGGAGGGCTGAGCAGTTCTTC | CASSITSGRAEQFF
TRBJ2-5 | TRBV7-9 | . | . | 16 | TGTGCCAGCAGCACCTTTGGGTTAGGAAAGCAAGAGACCCAGTACTTC | CASSTFGLGKQETQYF
TRBJ2-7 | TRBV7-2 | . | . | 13 | TGTGCCAGCAGCTTAGTGGCCAGCTACGAGCAGTACTTC | CASSLVASYEQYF
TRBJ2-5 | TRBV24-1 | . | . | 16 | TGTGCCACCAGTGACGGAGGGGATAGGGTAATAGAGACCCAGTACTTC | CATSDGGDRVIETQYF
TRBJ2-3 | TRBV4-1 | TRBD2 | . | 17 | TGCGCCAGCAGCCACAACTCGGGCGGGAGGGGTATTGGTACGCAGTATTTT | CASSHNSGGRGIGTQYF
TRBJ1-4 | TRBV29-1 | . | . | 13 | TGCAGCGTTGAAGATAGGGGGGGCGAAAAACTGTTTTTT | CSVEDRGGEKLFF
TRBJ2-3 | TRBV12-3/TRBV12-4 | . | . | 12 | TGTGCCAGCAGCCTGGGGGGAAATACGCAGTATTTT | CASSLGGNTQYF
TRBJ2-1 | TRBV6-5 | . | . | 16 | TGTGCCAGCAGTTCCCGTGAGGTAGCGCGCCGGAATGAGCAGTTCTTC | CASSSREVARRNEQFF
TRBJ1-5 | TRBV27 | . | . | 13 | TGTGCCAGTAGGTCCGGCAGCTATCAGCCCCAGCATTTT | CASRSGSYQPQHF
TRBJ1-1 | TRBV27 | . | . | 13 | TGTGCCAGCAGACCGACCGTATCCCGTGTGGGAGTCTTT | CASRPTVSRVGVF
TRBJ2-5 | TRBV7-2 | . | . | 14 | TGTGCCAGCAGCTTAATGGGGACCGGAGAGACCCAGTACTTC | CASSLMGTGETQYF
TRBJ2-1 | TRBV15 | . | . | 13 | TGTGCCACCAGCAGAGATCGGTCCAATGAGCAGTTCTTC | CATSRDRSNEQFF
TRBJ1-5 | TRBV19 | . | . | 14 | TGTGCCAGCAGCAGCAGGGCAGGCAATCAGCCCCAGCATTTT | CASSSRAGNQPQHF
TRBJ2-1 | TRBV27 | . | . | 13 | TGTGCCAGCACCGGGGCGGGCCGTCCTGAGCAGTTCTTC | CASTGAGRPEQFF
TRBJ2-2 | TRBV5-1 | TRBD1 | . | 18 | TGCGCCAGCAGCCAACCCCCGGGACAGGGACTGAACACCGGGGAGCTGTTTTTT | CASSQPPGQGLNTGELFF
TRBJ1-2 | TRBV7-2 | . | . | 14 | TGTGCCAGCAGCTTAGCGGGCCTATCGGGTGGCTACACCTTC | CASSLAGLSGGYTF
TRBJ2-3 | TRBV3-1/TRBV3-2 | . | . | 13 | TGTGCCAGCAGCCAACTAGAAGCAGATACGCAGTATTTT | CASSQLEADTQYF
TRBJ2-2 | TRBV11-1 | . | . | 13 | TGTGCCAGCAGTTCACAGAACACCGGGGAGCTGTTTTTT | CASSSQNTGELFF
TRBJ2-7 | TRBV28 | TRBD2 | once | 17 | TGTGCCAGCAGGAGACACAGGACTAGCGGGACCCGCTACGAGCAGTACTTC | CASRRHRTSGTRYEQYF